The source of this T cell receptor beta chain is a study of T cell responses to AZD1222 COVID-19 vaccine. General observations from the study: An increase in Spike-specific TCR breadth and depth was observed after two AZD1222 doses. Sampling captured repertoires only after the peak T cell response. The sample set comprised mostly white British donors with more females, and clonal diversity was possibly underestimated.

The CDR3 runs to 15 residues. Germline CDR1 and CDR2: SGHRS and YFSETQ. The trim removed 4 bases at V and 5 bases at J, leaving 9 bases unmatched. The protocol was immunoSEQ multiplex PCR, while the TCRdb copy is restricted to in-frame clones and leaves out a portion. The sample lists tens of thousands of clones; nearly 90% were seen once. With regard to this clone: What it binds is unknown.

Second-dose intervals of approximately 4 or approximately 12 weeks were pooled. The V gene is TRBV5-1, the J gene TRBJ1-2; TRBD1 agrees at 9 bases. The specimen was peripheral blood, collected 28 days after the second AZD1222 dose. This sequence was found in an adult who received the AZD1222 COVID-19 vaccine. The CDR3 loop is CASSLDRGRTYGYTF. The CDR3 DNA follows: TGCGCCAGCAGCCTGGACAGGGGAAGGACGTATGGCTACACCTTC.